The 10 T cell receptor beta chains in this list originate from one sample, sequenced in a study of identical twins. TCRdb reprocessed the 5' RACE reads via MiXCR and lists one record per CDR3 protein. Here the sample spans roughly 290,000 distinct CDR3 sequences, roughly 10% being singletons. The data also belong to a second study, concerning yellow fever vaccine responses in identical twins.

The sequenced sample consisted of CD8+ T cells sorted from blood. The receptor set was obtained from a woman aged 18-29 years in good health.

This chain links TRBV30 with TRBJ2-7; D not resolved. The ends were cut back, 0 bases at V and 2 bases at J, with 11 bases in the middle. The CDR3 has 14 amino acids. The germline gives CDR1 GTSNPN, CDR2 SVGIG (reference sequence). The DNA of the CDR3 is TGTGCCTGGAGTGTACGGCCGCTGACCTACGAGCAGTACTTC. This codes for CAWSVRPLTYEQYF.

This clonotype was detected many times. The rearrangement joins TRBV7-8 to TRBJ2-7, with a tentative D call TRBD1 (7 bases). The CDR3 runs 15 residues. V was pared by 4 bases and J by 3 bases, with 16 bases between. From germline, CDR1 is SGHVS and CDR2 FQNEAQ. The CDR3 region is CASSSMDRTIYEQYF. The CDR3 DNA is TGTGCCAGCAGCTCTATGGACAGGACTATCTACGAGCAGTACTTC. Based on the CDR3 plus reference TRBV7-8 and TRBJ2-7, the full variable domain is GAGVSQSPRYKVAKRGQDVALRCDPISGHVSLFWYQQALGQGPEFLTYFQNEAQLDKSGLPSDRFFAERPEGSVSTLKIQRTQQEDSAVYLCASSSMDRTIYEQYFGPGTRLTVT.

The sample holds many counts of this clonotype. The rearrangement links TRBV19 to TRBJ2-1; D perhaps matches TRBD2 (5 bases). V was trimmed by 10 bases and J by 9 bases, leaving 10 bases between them. CDR1 LNHDA and CDR2 SQIVND come from the germline V gene (reference sequence). This CDR3 is 10 amino acids long. The CDR3 sequence is CATSRGEQFF. CDR3 DNA sequence: TGTGCCACCTCCCGGGGTGAGCAGTTCTTC.

This clonotype was observed a handful of times. V gene TRBV27 combines with J gene TRBJ2-1; 10 bases match TRBD1. J was trimmed by 1 base and V by 4 bases; bases with no gene match: 7. The CDR3 runs to 17 residues. The germline gives CDR1 MNHEY, CDR2 SMNVEV (reference sequence). CDR3 sequence: CASSSGQGEFSYNEQFF. The CDR3 bases are TGTGCCAGCAGTTCCGGACAGGGGGAATTTTCCTACAATGAGCAGTTCTTC.

This clonotype was counted only a few times. The chain carries TRBV24-1 and TRBJ2-1, with D unresolved. The CDR3 contains 16 residues. Germline loops: CDR1 KGHDR, CDR2 SFDVKD. V was clipped by 4 bases and J by 0 bases, with 12 bases between them. The CDR3 nucleotides read TGTGCCACCAGTGACTCGGGCGGCTCCTCCTACAATGAGCAGTTCTTC. Its translation is CATSDSGGSSYNEQFF.

The CDR3 DNA sequence: TGTGCCAGCAGTGAATTACCGCCGGGACAGGGGAACACTGAAGCTTTCTTT. Translation gives CASSELPPGQGNTEAFF. The chain recombines TRBV6-1 with TRBJ1-1; TRBD1 aligns across 9 bases. The J segment lost 1 base and the V segment lost 2 bases, leaving 8 bases of the junction unmatched. Germline V gives CDR1 MNHNS, CDR2 SASEGT. CDR3 length: 17 residues.

This clonotype was observed a few times. The CDR3: CASSKPDREGGELFF. DNA of the CDR3: TGTGCCAGCAGTAAACCGGACAGGGAAGGCGGGGAGCTGTTTTTT. This rearrangement joins TRBV6-5 to TRBJ2-2; 8 nucleotides match TRBD1. With V trimmed by 5 bases and J by 7 bases, 9 bases remained unmatched. Germline V gives CDR1 MNHEY, CDR2 SVGAGI. The CDR3 covers 15 residues.

This clonotype has more than one count but fewer than ten. A junction boundary mismatches the germline segment, possibly from a read error. V usage is TRBV20-1 and J usage is TRBJ2-7; D is tentatively TRBD1 or TRBD2 (5 bases each). This CDR3 spans 15 amino acids. Germline CDR1 reads DFQATT; CDR2 reads SNEGSKA (reference sequence). The CDR3 loop is CSARGVITPSYEQYF. The CDR3 coding sequence is TGCAGTGCGAGAGGGGTGATTACCCCCTCCTACGAGCAGTACTTC.

V is TRBV5-1 and J is TRBJ2-1; maybe TRBD2 (5 bases). There are 17 residues in the CDR3. Germline CDR1 SGHRS, CDR2 YFSETQ. V was trimmed by 0 bases and J by 0 bases, leaving 13 bases between them. DNA for the CDR3: TGCGCCAGCAGCTTGGCCCCGGGGATGAGCTCCTACAATGAGCAGTTCTTC. Translated, it gives CASSLAPGMSSYNEQFF. The complete variable domain, with remaining parts taken from reference TRBV5-1 and TRBJ2-1, reads KAGVTQTPRYLIKTRGQQVTLSCSPISGHRSVSWYQQTPGQGLQFLFEYFSETQRNKGNFPGRFSGRQFSNSRSEMNVSTLELGDSALYLCASSLAPGMSSYNEQFFGPGTRLTVL.

This clonotype turned up a few times. The V call is TRBV3-1, the J call TRBJ2-7; the match to TRBD2 covers 11 bases. CDR1 and CDR2 from the germline V gene are LGHDT and YNNKEL (reference sequence). The CDR3 contains 18 residues. With V trimmed by 0 bases and J by 1 base, 8 bases remained unmatched. The CDR3 nucleotides are TGTGCCAGCAGCCAAGATCTTGGTAGCGGGGGGGCATCCTACGAGCAGTACTTC. Translation: CASSQDLGSGGASYEQYF.